Following are 27 T cell receptor beta chains from one sample sequenced in a study of blood T cell repertoires in COVID-19 (dated by TCRdb to about 2020). Library generation was performed with the immunoSEQ multiplex PCR assay. TCRdb's version of the immuneACCESS table is confined to in-frame rearrangements and falls short of the full clone set. An unresolved V gene accounts for under half of the shortfall where checked; the remainder is of unknown origin. The sample table contains 330,000 or so clones; only one count was recorded for about 87% of them. Of the sample, around 10% falls within the top ten clones. The specimen sequenced was peripheral blood. The origin of the receptors is a man between 25 and 39 years old with COVID-19, enrolled during active disease.

As regards this clone: Other DNA sequences of this sample code for an identical CDR3. V and J are TRBV7-2 and TRBJ1-1; perhaps TRBD1 as D (5 bases). V was trimmed by 4 bases and J by 2 bases, leaving 8 bases between them. Per the germline V gene, CDR1 is SGHTA and CDR2 is FQGNSA. CDR3 length: 13 residues. CDR3 sequence (DNA): TGTGCCAGCAGCTCTCAGGGTAACACTGAAGCTTTCTTT. Its protein product is CASSSQGNTEAFF.

The V and J genes are TRBV6-5 and TRBJ2-3; 10 nucleotides agree with TRBD1. The CDR3 has 14 residues. Trimming at V came to 6 bases and at J to 5 bases, leaving 5 bases not matched to a gene. Germline assignment: CDR1 MNHEY and CDR2 SVGAGI. This CDR3 reads CASRWDRGQDTQYF. CDR3 sequence (DNA): TGTGCCAGCAGATGGGACAGGGGACAAGATACGCAGTATTTT.

The DNA for the CDR3 is TGTGCCAGCAGTCCGCTAGCGGGGGCGAGCACAGATACGCAGTATTTT. This translates into CASSPLAGASTDTQYF. This chain connects TRBV27 to TRBJ2-3; TRBD2 matches at 10 bases. V dropped 5 bases and J dropped 0; count of bases not matched to a gene: 5. Germline loops: CDR1 MNHEY, CDR2 SMNVEV (reference sequence). This CDR3 comprises 16 residues.

V usage is TRBV7-2 and J usage is TRBJ2-7, with TRBD2 identical over 11 bases. This CDR3 comprises 15 residues. Germline assignment: CDR1 SGHTA and CDR2 FQGNSA. V trimming: 5 bases; J trimming: 3 bases; junction bases outside the gene matches: 6. The DNA of the CDR3 is TGTGCCAGCAGCCGCGGGACTAGCGGATTCTACGAGCAGTACTTC. Translating it yields CASSRGTSGFYEQYF.

The V and J genes are TRBV4-3 and TRBJ2-5; maybe TRBD2 (5 bases). V was pared by 4 bases and J by 5 bases, with 17 bases between. Germline V CDR1 and CDR2: LGHNA, YSLEER. The CDR3 totals 15 residues. The CDR3 bases are TGCGCCAGCAGCCCGGACGGCACCTCGGGGGAGACCCAGTACTTC. It codes for CASSPDGTSGETQYF.

The chain has TRBV2 and TRBJ1-5; D gene uncertain. Trimming pared 5 bases from V and 0 bases from J, leaving 14 bases between. Germline V gives CDR1 SNHLY, CDR2 FYNNEI. The CDR3 consists of 16 residues. The CDR3 sequence is CASSWEVPNSNQPQHF. DNA of the CDR3: TGTGCCAGCAGTTGGGAGGTGCCCAATAGCAATCAGCCCCAGCATTTT.

This clone was seen a few times. The rearrangement uses TRBV18 and TRBJ2-7; 7 positions match TRBD1. Germline CDR1 reads KGHSH; CDR2 reads LQKENI. Losses at the gene ends were 6 bases for V and 6 bases for J; bases not matched to a gene: 5. The CDR3 runs 12 residues. This chain's CDR3 is CASSTGEREQYF. In DNA, the CDR3 is TGTGCCAGCTCTACAGGGGAGCGCGAGCAGTACTTC.

This chain connects TRBV7-9 to TRBJ1-2; 10 bases match TRBD1. The trim removed 5 bases at V and 7 bases at J, leaving 13 bases unmatched. This CDR3 region has 16 residues. Looked up from germline, CDR1 is SEHNR and CDR2 is FQNEAQ (reference sequence). CDR3 amino acids: CASSRGGTGTGVGYTF. The CDR3, as DNA: TGTGCCAGCAGCCGGGGGGGAACCGGGACAGGGGTTGGCTACACCTTC.

V is TRBV6-2 or TRBV6-3 and J is TRBJ2-5, with D hard to call. The CDR3 is made up of 13 amino acids. V was pared by 0 bases and J by 1 base, with 3 bases between. Germline lookup yields CDR1 MNHEY and CDR2 SVGEGT. The CDR3: CASSYSAQETQYF. The DNA of the CDR3 is TGTGCCAGCAGTTACTCGGCCCAAGAGACCCAGTACTTC.

The chain uses TRBV7-2 and TRBJ2-7, with 7 nucleotides matching TRBD2. J lost 2 bases, V lost 0 bases, and 4 bases had no gene match. Per germline, CDR1 SGHTA and CDR2 FQGNSA. CDR3 length equals 15 residues. The CDR3 protein is CASSLAGTITYEQYF. Here the CDR3 DNA reads TGTGCCAGCAGCTTAGCGGGGACTATTACCTACGAGCAGTACTTC.

The rearrangement uses TRBV4-2 and TRBJ2-7; 12 nucleotides agree with TRBD2. Losses at the gene ends were 0 bases for V and 2 bases for J; bases not matched to a gene: 5. This CDR3 has 17 amino acids. Germline V lookup: CDR1 LGHNA, CDR2 YNFKEQ. The CDR3 region is CASSQDWRTSGAYEQYF. DNA of the CDR3: TGTGCCAGCAGCCAAGATTGGAGGACTAGCGGGGCCTACGAGCAGTACTTC.

V is TRBV5-4 and J is TRBJ1-2; 8 bases match TRBD1. This CDR3 contains 15 residues. Germline V gene data show CDR1 as SGHNT and CDR2 as YYREEE (reference sequence). Trimming took 4 bases from V and 4 from J; bases not matched to a gene: 9. The chain's CDR3 is CASSPEQGVVYGYTF. The CDR3 DNA reads TGTGCCAGCAGCCCAGAACAGGGGGTGGTCTATGGCTACACCTTC.

The chain has TRBV5-1 and TRBJ2-1; D is possibly TRBD2 (6 bases). With 0 bases removed from V and 4 bases from J, the gap between germline ends came to 8 bases. The CDR3 runs to 14 residues. Germline-derived CDR1 and CDR2 are SGHRS and YFSETQ. The CDR3 protein is CASSLVGGYNEQFF. Here the CDR3 DNA reads TGCGCCAGCAGCTTGGTTGGGGGGTACAATGAGCAGTTCTTC.

The chain uses TRBV5-6 and TRBJ2-2; 9 nucleotides match TRBD1. Germline-derived CDR1 and CDR2 are SGHDT and YYEEEE. This CDR3 has 13 amino acids. Germline trimming cut 4 bases from V and 12 bases from J; bases unmatched to any gene: 7. This CDR3 is CASSLDRGRKLFF. CDR3 sequence (DNA): TGTGCCAGCAGCCTGGACAGGGGTAGGAAGCTGTTTTTT.

The V gene is TRBV4-1, the J gene TRBJ2-3, with 9 bases matching TRBD1. V lost 5 bases to trimming and J lost 1 base; unmatched junction nucleotides: 4. Germline CDR1 reads MGHRA; CDR2 reads YSYEKL. CDR3 length: 15 residues. Here the CDR3 DNA reads TGCGCCAGCAGCTACCGGACAGGGGGCACAGATACGCAGTATTTT. Its translation is CASSYRTGGTDTQYF.

The chain links TRBV28 to TRBJ2-7; D might be TRBD2 (5 bases). V was clipped by 1 base and J by 6 bases, with 7 bases between them. This CDR3 is 12 amino acids long. Germline-derived CDR1 and CDR2 are MDHEN and SYDVKM. This CDR3 is CASSLSGVEQYF. The DNA for the CDR3 is TGTGCCAGCAGTTTATCCGGGGTCGAGCAGTACTTC.

This chain links TRBV5-8 with TRBJ1-6, with D tentatively TRBD1 (6 bases). V was clipped by 4 bases and J by 7 bases, with 9 bases between them. The length of the CDR3 is 13 residues. Germline CDR1 SGHTS, CDR2 YDEGEE. The CDR3 nucleotides read TGTGCCAGCAGCCCCACAGGGAATTCACCCCTCCACTTT. This encodes CASSPTGNSPLHF.

The V gene is TRBV4-2, the J gene TRBJ2-1; D call uncertain. Germline V CDR1 and CDR2: LGHNA, YNFKEQ. Trimming took off 0 bases at V and 0 bases at J, with 3 bases between the two ends. This CDR3 contains 14 residues. The CDR3 is CASSQDSSYNEQFF. DNA of the CDR3: TGTGCCAGCAGCCAAGACAGCTCCTACAATGAGCAGTTCTTC.

This chain connects TRBV6-5 to TRBJ1-3; D is unclear. This CDR3 is 16 amino acids long. Deletions cut 4 bases from V and 4 bases from J, with 17 bases between. The germline CDR1 and CDR2 sequences are MNHEY and SVGAGI. For the CDR3, the DNA is TGTGCCAGCAGTTTACACCAGTTAAGTACCGGAAACACCATATATTTT. Residues: CASSLHQLSTGNTIYF.

V is TRBV19 and J is TRBJ2-7, with TRBD1 matching over 8 bases. There are 15 residues in the CDR3. CDR1 is LNHDA, CDR2 SQIVND, per germline (reference sequence). J lost 3 bases, V lost 1 base, and 5 bases had no gene match. The CDR3 protein is CASSIGQGMDYEQYF. DNA of the CDR3: TGTGCCAGTAGTATAGGACAGGGGATGGACTACGAGCAGTACTTC. The variable domain in full, with the rest retrieved from reference TRBV19 and TRBJ2-7, is DGGITQSPKYLFRKEGQNVTLSCEQNLNHDAMYWYRQDPGQGLRLIYYSQIVNDFQKGDIAEGYSVSREKKESFPLTVTSAQKNPTAFYLCASSIGQGMDYEQYFGPGTRLTVT.

The table lists this clone with a few counts. The chain joins TRBV19 to TRBJ2-7, with TRBD1 identical over 8 bases. The germline CDR1 and CDR2 sequences are LNHDA and SQIVND (reference sequence). The CDR3 has 13 amino acids. V gave up 4 bases and J gave up 6 bases; unmatched junction bases: 5. As DNA, the CDR3 is TGTGCCAGTAGTACGGGGACAGGAGGCGAGCAGTACTTC. Translated, it gives CASSTGTGGEQYF.

This chain uses TRBV27 with TRBJ2-5; TRBD2 matches at 11 bases. V trimming: 3 bases; J trimming: 2 bases; junction bases outside the gene matches: 5. Looked up from germline, CDR1 is MNHEY and CDR2 is SMNVEV (reference sequence). This CDR3 spans 16 amino acids. The CDR3 DNA reads as TGTGCCAGCAGTTTGGGGTTAGCGGGGGGGCAAGAGACCCAGTACTTC. It translates to CASSLGLAGGQETQYF.

The rearrangement joins TRBV18 to TRBJ2-4; D gene unclear. This CDR3 has 12 residues. The V end lost 3 bases, the J end lost 8 bases, and 8 bases lay between the germline ends. CDR1 and CDR2 from the germline V gene are KGHSH and LQKENI. DNA of the CDR3: TGTGCCAGCTCACCTGGCCAGGACATTCAGTACTTC. This gives the protein CASSPGQDIQYF.

V usage is TRBV6-4 and J usage is TRBJ2-3, with no clear D. This CDR3 region has 14 residues. Germline-derived CDR1 and CDR2 are MRHNA and SNTAGT. Trimming pared 1 base from V and 1 base from J, leaving 6 bases between. The CDR3 loop is CASSDLAGTDTQYF. The DNA of the CDR3 is TGTGCCAGCAGTGACTTGGCAGGCACAGATACGCAGTATTTT.

This chain uses TRBV27 with TRBJ2-1; 8 bases agree with TRBD1. Unmatched junction bases numbered 12, after V lost 2 bases and J lost 9 bases. Germline loops: CDR1 MNHEY, CDR2 SMNVEV (reference sequence). The CDR3 consists of 16 residues. The CDR3, as DNA: TGTGCCAGCAGTTTAAGCCAGGGGGCGCGTTGGGCTGAGCAGTTCTTC. Translating it yields CASSLSQGARWAEQFF.

The chain couples TRBV19 to TRBJ1-2; perhaps TRBD1 as D (6 bases). Germline CDR1 is LNHDA and CDR2 is SQIVND (reference sequence). Trimming took off 8 bases at V and 7 bases at J, with 20 bases between the two ends. This CDR3 is built from 14 residues. The chain's CDR3 is CASSLQTGPLGYTF. The CDR3 nucleotides read TGTGCCAGTTCTCTGCAGACAGGACCCCTTGGCTACACCTTC.

In nucleotides, the CDR3 is TGCGCCAGCAGCCAAGGCAGGAACACTGAAGCTTTCTTT. Protein sequence: CASSQGRNTEAFF. V usage is TRBV4-3 and J usage is TRBJ1-1, with no clear D. This CDR3 contains 13 residues. V was clipped by 1 base and J by 1 base, with 4 bases between them. Germline V gives CDR1 LGHNA, CDR2 YSLEER.